A selection of T cell receptor beta chains follows, all from one sample in a study of cytomegalovirus exposure and HLA in healthy donors. Assay used: immunoSEQ multiplex PCR; TCRdb lists only in-frame clones, some missing. The sample includes approximately 120,000 clones. The sequencing sample was made of PBMCs. All receptors come from a man aged 25-45 years in good health and CMV-seronegative. Each CDR3 is given with its conserved first and last residue. Each record gives: V gene, J gene, D gene, CDR3 protein, CDR3 DNA. D genes are given only for firm matches.

v_gene: TRBV6-1
j_gene: TRBJ2-3
d_gene: -
CDR3aa: CASRLTGDTQYF
CDR3nt: TGTGCCAGTCGATTAACAGGAGATACGCAGTATTTT

v_gene: TRBV19
j_gene: TRBJ1-5
d_gene: -
CDR3aa: CASSNVQGNQPQHF
CDR3nt: TGTGCCAGTAGTAATGTGCAGGGCAATCAGCCCCAGCATTTT

v_gene: TRBV10-3
j_gene: TRBJ2-7
d_gene: -
CDR3aa: CASSYSEEYSEQYF
CDR3nt: TGTGCCAGCAGTTACTCCGAGGAGTATTCCGAGCAGTACTTC

v_gene: TRBV19
j_gene: TRBJ2-1
d_gene: -
CDR3aa: CASSRRGGDNEQFF
CDR3nt: TGTGCCAGTAGCCGAAGGGGCGGCGACAATGAGCAGTTCTTC

v_gene: TRBV28
j_gene: TRBJ1-2
d_gene: TRBD1
CDR3aa: CASRSSDRGRPDYGYTF
CDR3nt: TGTGCCAGCAGGTCCTCCGACAGGGGCCGGCCCGACTATGGCTACACCTTC

v_gene: TRBV28
j_gene: TRBJ2-2
d_gene: TRBD2
CDR3aa: CASSLMGGVDTGELFF
CDR3nt: TGTGCCAGCAGTCTCATGGGGGGGGTGGACACCGGGGAGCTGTTTTTT

v_gene: TRBV5-1
j_gene: TRBJ2-1
d_gene: TRBD2
CDR3aa: CASSRGSLSYNEQFF
CDR3nt: TGCGCCAGCAGCCGCGGGAGCCTCTCCTACAATGAGCAGTTCTTC

v_gene: TRBV9
j_gene: TRBJ2-7
d_gene: TRBD2
CDR3aa: CASSVATSASYEQYF
CDR3nt: TGTGCCAGCAGCGTAGCTACTAGCGCGTCCTACGAGCAGTACTTC

v_gene: TRBV28
j_gene: TRBJ1-1
d_gene: -
CDR3aa: CASRSPRGPPEAFF
CDR3nt: TGTGCCAGCAGGTCCCCCCGAGGGCCGCCTGAAGCTTTCTTT

v_gene: TRBV29-1
j_gene: TRBJ2-1
d_gene: -
CDR3aa: CSARLSRGNEQFF
CDR3nt: TGCAGCGCTAGACTATCCCGGGGCAATGAGCAGTTCTTC

v_gene: TRBV7-6
j_gene: TRBJ1-1
d_gene: TRBD1
CDR3aa: CASGEGARGTEAFF
CDR3nt: TGTGCCAGCGGCGAGGGGGCCAGAGGCACTGAAGCTTTCTTT

v_gene: TRBV19
j_gene: TRBJ1-2
d_gene: -
CDR3aa: CASSIRGGDGYTF
CDR3nt: TGTGCCAGTAGTATAAGAGGGGGAGACGGCTACACCTTC

v_gene: TRBV7-9
j_gene: TRBJ2-1
d_gene: -
CDR3aa: CASSLGSRQLINEQFF
CDR3nt: TGTGCCAGCAGCTTGGGTTCTAGGCAATTAATCAATGAGCAGTTCTTC

v_gene: TRBV7-9
j_gene: TRBJ2-7
d_gene: TRBD1
CDR3aa: CASSSSGGYSDEQYF
CDR3nt: TGTGCCAGCAGCTCCTCAGGGGGTTACAGCGACGAGCAGTACTTC

v_gene: TRBV7-2
j_gene: TRBJ1-2
d_gene: TRBD1
CDR3aa: CASSRQGTYGYTF
CDR3nt: TGTGCCAGCAGCCGACAGGGAACCTATGGCTACACCTTC

v_gene: TRBV7-8
j_gene: TRBJ2-1
d_gene: -
CDR3aa: CAGRTSLGIEQFF
CDR3nt: TGTGCCGGGAGGACCTCCCTGGGGATAGAGCAGTTCTTC

v_gene: TRBV19
j_gene: TRBJ1-2
d_gene: TRBD1
CDR3aa: CASSTTGTGAYYGYTF
CDR3nt: TGTGCCAGTAGTACAACCGGGACAGGGGCCTACTATGGCTACACCTTC

v_gene: TRBV25-1
j_gene: TRBJ2-1
d_gene: -
CDR3aa: CASTSLSSYNEQFF
CDR3nt: TGTGCCAGCACAAGCCTGTCCTCCTACAATGAGCAGTTCTTC

v_gene: TRBV4-2
j_gene: TRBJ1-1
d_gene: -
CDR3aa: CASSLQMTGPHTEAFF
CDR3nt: TGTGCCAGCAGCCTTCAAATGACAGGCCCCCACACTGAAGCTTTCTTT

v_gene: TRBV27
j_gene: TRBJ2-7
d_gene: TRBD1
CDR3aa: CASSPGTGWYEQYF
CDR3nt: TGTGCCAGCAGTCCTGGGACAGGGTGGTACGAGCAGTACTTC

v_gene: TRBV20-1
j_gene: TRBJ2-1
d_gene: -
CDR3aa: CSARRRDEQFF
CDR3nt: TGCAGTGCTAGACGCAGGGATGAGCAGTTCTTC

v_gene: TRBV5-6
j_gene: TRBJ2-7
d_gene: TRBD2
CDR3aa: CASSLELAGPYEQYF
CDR3nt: TGTGCCAGCAGCTTGGAGCTAGCGGGCCCCTACGAGCAGTACTTC

v_gene: TRBV6-1
j_gene: TRBJ1-5
d_gene: -
CDR3aa: CASIIQGFGNQPQHF
CDR3nt: TGTGCCAGCATTATTCAGGGGTTCGGCAATCAGCCCCAGCATTTT

v_gene: TRBV29-1
j_gene: TRBJ1-4
d_gene: TRBD1
CDR3aa: CSVVATGAEKLFF
CDR3nt: TGCAGCGTTGTTGCGACAGGGGCCGAAAAACTGTTTTTT

v_gene: TRBV5-1
j_gene: TRBJ2-1
d_gene: TRBD2
CDR3aa: CASSGSREVQREQFF
CDR3nt: TGCGCCAGCAGTGGGTCGCGGGAGGTTCAAAGGGAGCAGTTCTTC

v_gene: TRBV10-3
j_gene: TRBJ2-7
d_gene: TRBD1
CDR3aa: CAISDPTGTGAYEQYF
CDR3nt: TGTGCCATCAGTGACCCCACCGGGACAGGGGCGTACGAGCAGTACTTC

v_gene: TRBV6-5
j_gene: TRBJ2-7
d_gene: -
CDR3aa: CASRLQAGGSYEQYF
CDR3nt: TGTGCCAGCAGATTGCAAGCAGGAGGTTCATACGAGCAGTACTTC

v_gene: TRBV4-1
j_gene: TRBJ1-5
d_gene: -
CDR3aa: CASSTQGLDQPQHF
CDR3nt: TGCGCCAGCAGCACCCAGGGTTTGGATCAGCCCCAGCATTTT

v_gene: TRBV27
j_gene: TRBJ2-1
d_gene: -
CDR3aa: CASSPGGPYNEQFF
CDR3nt: TGTGCCAGCAGTCCCGGGGGACCCTACAATGAGCAGTTCTTC

v_gene: TRBV29-1
j_gene: TRBJ1-2
d_gene: -
CDR3aa: CSGLTGYGYTF
CDR3nt: TGCAGCGGCTTGACAGGTTACGGCTACACCTTC

v_gene: TRBV7-9
j_gene: TRBJ1-1
d_gene: -
CDR3aa: CASSPKTRNTEAFF
CDR3nt: TGTGCCAGCAGCCCTAAGACAAGGAACACTGAAGCTTTCTTT

v_gene: TRBV11-2
j_gene: TRBJ1-5
d_gene: -
CDR3aa: CASSWGTGGEQPQHF
CDR3nt: TGTGCCAGCAGCTGGGGGACGGGAGGGGAGCAGCCCCAGCATTTT

v_gene: TRBV30
j_gene: TRBJ2-2
d_gene: -
CDR3aa: CAWSLTGDGGELFF
CDR3nt: TGTGCCTGGAGTCTTACAGGTGACGGCGGGGAGCTGTTTTTT

v_gene: TRBV5-6
j_gene: TRBJ2-5
d_gene: TRBD2
CDR3aa: CASSRKWRTGTSEETQYF
CDR3nt: TGTGCCAGCAGCAGAAAGTGGAGAACAGGGACTAGCGAAGAGACCCAGTACTTC

v_gene: TRBV6-1
j_gene: TRBJ2-7
d_gene: -
CDR3aa: CASTRLETTSYEQYF
CDR3nt: TGTGCCAGCACCCGACTCGAAACAACATCCTACGAGCAGTACTTC

v_gene: TRBV6-6
j_gene: TRBJ2-7
d_gene: TRBD2
CDR3aa: CASSRGLASSYEQYF
CDR3nt: TGTGCCAGCAGTAGAGGACTAGCCAGCTCCTACGAGCAGTACTTC

v_gene: TRBV29-1
j_gene: TRBJ1-1
d_gene: -
CDR3aa: CSVGGFTEAFF
CDR3nt: TGCAGCGTTGGAGGGTTCACTGAAGCTTTCTTT

v_gene: TRBV11-2
j_gene: TRBJ2-7
d_gene: TRBD2
CDR3aa: CASSLDGLAGYEQYF
CDR3nt: TGTGCCAGCAGCTTAGATGGACTAGCGGGATACGAGCAGTACTTC

v_gene: TRBV29-1
j_gene: TRBJ2-7
d_gene: -
CDR3aa: CSALRGTYEQYF
CDR3nt: TGCAGCGCCCTGCGGGGAACCTACGAGCAGTACTTC

v_gene: TRBV10-3
j_gene: TRBJ1-4
d_gene: TRBD1
CDR3aa: CAISQGAEKLFF
CDR3nt: TGTGCCATCAGCCAGGGGGCTGAAAAACTGTTTTTT

v_gene: TRBV10-2
j_gene: TRBJ1-1
d_gene: TRBD1
CDR3aa: CASGGTGNTEAFF
CDR3nt: TGCGCCAGTGGGGGGACAGGGAACACTGAAGCTTTCTTT

v_gene: TRBV5-6
j_gene: TRBJ2-2
d_gene: -
CDR3aa: CASSLGGRTDTGELFF
CDR3nt: TGTGCCAGCAGCTTGGGAGGGCGGACTGACACCGGGGAGCTGTTTTTT

v_gene: TRBV7-6
j_gene: TRBJ2-1
d_gene: TRBD2
CDR3aa: CASSRLAQPNEQFF
CDR3nt: TGTGCCAGCAGCCGACTAGCCCAGCCCAATGAGCAGTTCTTC